The next 19 T cell receptor beta chains were all read from a single sample in a study of PD-1 blockade in mismatch repair-deficient tumors. Profiled with immunoSEQ multiplex PCR; TCRdb holds only in-frame clones, not every one. Of 45,000 to 55,000 clones listed, approximately 81% are singletons. Specimen: peripheral blood, collected approximately 18 weeks after starting pembrolizumab. These receptors were obtained from an adult with mismatch repair-deficient cancer.

The rearrangement uses TRBV14 and TRBJ2-3, with 11 bases that match TRBD2. Germline V gives CDR1 SGHDN, CDR2 FVKESK. Losses at the gene ends were 4 bases for V and 0 bases for J; bases not matched to a gene: 3. This CDR3 comprises 16 residues. CDR3 sequence reads: CASSPWTSGSTDTQYF. DNA for the CDR3: TGTGCCAGCAGCCCTTGGACTAGCGGGAGCACAGATACGCAGTATTTT. Full variable domain (rest looked up from reference TRBV14 and TRBJ2-3): EAGVTQFPSHSVIEKGQTVTLRCDPISGHDNLYWYRRVMGKEIKFLLHFVKESKQDESGMPNNRFLAERTGGTYSTLKVQPAELEDSGVYFCASSPWTSGSTDTQYFGPGTRLTVL.

The chain recombines TRBV6-6 with TRBJ2-3; D remains unclear. From germline, CDR1 is MNHNY and CDR2 SVGAGI (reference sequence). Trimming took off 5 bases at V and 8 bases at J, with 11 bases between the two ends. CDR3 length: 12 amino acids. The chain's CDR3 is CASSDTQTTQYF. CDR3 nucleotide sequence: TGTGCCAGCAGTGATACTCAGACTACGCAGTATTTT.

V is TRBV7-2 and J is TRBJ2-1; TRBD2 matches at 10 bases. The CDR3 spans 16 residues. Losses at the gene ends were 2 bases for V and 7 bases for J; bases not matched to a gene: 8. Germline V CDR1 and CDR2: SGHTA, FQGNSA. For the CDR3, the DNA is TGTGCCAGCAGCTTACAAAGCGGGAGGGCCGGGAATGAGCAGTTCTTC. Amino acid sequence: CASSLQSGRAGNEQFF.

This chain uses TRBV5-6 with TRBJ2-3; D may be TRBD1 (5 bases). The germline CDR1 and CDR2 sequences are SGHDT and YYEEEE. The germline V and J ends were trimmed by 1 base and 0 bases, with 21 bases remaining between them. This CDR3 comprises 19 residues. DNA for the CDR3: TGTGCCAGCAGCTTGCCGACCATCCAGACAGCTTATAGCACAGATACGCAGTATTTT. Translation gives CASSLPTIQTAYSTDTQYF.

As to this clone: This same CDR3 is encoded by further DNA sequences in the sample. V is TRBV27 and J is TRBJ1-2; tentatively, D is TRBD1 (5 bases). V lost 0 bases, J lost 5 bases, and 10 bases lay in between. CDR3 length: 14 residues. Per germline, CDR1 MNHEY and CDR2 SMNVEV (reference sequence). CDR3 region: CASSLSGQGYGYTF. The CDR3, as DNA: TGTGCCAGCAGTTTATCGGGGCAGGGATATGGCTACACCTTC.

The genes are TRBV9 and TRBJ1-2; a possible D gene is TRBD1 (5 bases). V was clipped by 2 bases and J by 8 bases, with 10 bases between them. This CDR3 spans 12 amino acids. Germline lookup yields CDR1 SGDLS and CDR2 YYNGEE. The CDR3 bases are TGTGCCAGCAGCGTCGGGGGGAACGGCTACACCTTC. It yields the protein CASSVGGNGYTF. Full variable domain (rest looked up from reference TRBV9 and TRBJ1-2): DSGVTQTPKHLITATGQRVTLRCSPRSGDLSVYWYQQSLDQGLQFLIQYYNGEERAKGNILERFSAQQFPDLHSELNLSSLELGDSALYFCASSVGGNGYTFGSGTRLTVV.

The gene calls are TRBV6-6 and TRBJ2-1; the match to TRBD2 covers 13 bases. CDR1 and CDR2 (germline): MNHNY, SVGAGI (reference sequence). The CDR3 spans 15 residues. V was clipped by 5 bases and J by 7 bases; unmatched bases: 5. The CDR3 region has the DNA TGTGCCAGCAGTCCCGGACTAGCGGGAGATAATGAGCAGTTCTTC. Protein sequence: CASSPGLAGDNEQFF.

The chain has TRBV13 and TRBJ2-3; TRBD2 matches 8 bases. CDR1 and CDR2 from the germline V gene are PRHDT and FYEKMQ (reference sequence). The CDR3 sequence is 15 residues long. V was clipped by 5 bases and J by 1 base; unmatched bases: 5. The CDR3 region is CASSPGGAGTDTQYF. The CDR3, as DNA: TGTGCCAGCAGCCCCGGGGGGGCGGGCACAGATACGCAGTATTTT.

This chain links TRBV11-3 with TRBJ2-1; no clear D. Germline CDR1 SGHNT, CDR2 YENEEA. V was cut by 4 bases and J by 5 bases, with 9 bases left in between. This CDR3 has 13 residues. The CDR3 is CASSSVGNNEQFF. The DNA for the CDR3 is TGTGCCAGCAGCTCCGTTGGAAACAATGAGCAGTTCTTC.

This clone was seen only a few times. V usage is TRBV27 and J usage is TRBJ2-7; 13 bases align to TRBD2. Looked up from germline, CDR1 is MNHEY and CDR2 is SMNVEV (reference sequence). The CDR3 runs 15 residues. With 6 bases clipped from V and 4 bases from J, the junction kept 6 bases outside the gene matches. CDR3 DNA: TGTGCCAGCAGCCGACTAGCGGGAGGTCTGTACGAGCAGTACTTC. It translates to CASSRLAGGLYEQYF.

CDR3 in amino acids: CASSSQLGYPMYF. The CDR3 nucleotides are TGTGCCAGCAGTTCCCAACTAGGCTATCCGATGTACTTC. The chain combines TRBV6-5 with TRBJ2-7; a weak D match, TRBD2 (5 bases). Trimming pared 4 bases from V and 12 bases from J, leaving 19 bases between. Germline V gene lookup returns CDR1 MNHEY and CDR2 SVGAGI. This CDR3 region has 13 residues.

CDR3 residues: CATQTGGYEQYF. DNA of the CDR3: TGTGCCACCCAGACAGGGGGCTACGAGCAGTACTTC. The chain employs TRBV6-5 and TRBJ2-7, with TRBD1 matching 9 bases. The length of the CDR3 is 12 residues. Looked up from germline, CDR1 is MNHEY and CDR2 is SVGAGI. V was clipped by 10 bases and J by 3 bases; unmatched bases: 4.

As regards this clone: Distinct nucleotide sequences in the sample also encode this CDR3. J is TRBJ2-3 and V is TRBV29-1, with 11 bases lining up with TRBD2. Germline values: CDR1 SQVTM, CDR2 ANQGSEA. The CDR3 loop spans 14 amino acids. V was clipped by 7 bases and J by 1 base; unmatched bases: 4. The CDR3, as DNA: TGCAGCGGGGGACTAGCGGACCGCACAGATACGCAGTATTTT. Translation: CSGGLADRTDTQYF.

The chain joins TRBV6-5 to TRBJ2-1, with D possibly being TRBD2 (6 bases). The V gene's germline CDR1 is MNHEY and CDR2 SVGAGI. Trimming took off 6 bases at V and 3 bases at J, with 9 bases between the two ends. CDR3 length: 13 residues. The CDR3 bases are TGTGCCAGCAGCCTAGCGTTCTACAATGAGCAGTTCTTC. Its protein is CASSLAFYNEQFF.

This chain joins TRBV7-9 and TRBJ2-2; TRBD2 agrees at 9 bases. V shed 2 bases and J 6 bases; nucleotides not matched to a gene: 1. Germline values: CDR1 SEHNR, CDR2 FQNEAQ (reference sequence). The CDR3 consists of 14 residues. CDR3 nucleotide sequence: TGTGCCAGCAGCTTACTAGCGGGATCCGGGGAGCTGTTTTTT. Its translation: CASSLLAGSGELFF.

The CDR3 DNA sequence: TGTGCCACCAGCAGATTAGGGACCGGTAATGAAAAACTGTTTTTT. Protein: CATSRLGTGNEKLFF. V gene TRBV15 combines with J gene TRBJ1-4, with a weak D call TRBD1 (5 bases). Germline V gives CDR1 LNHNV, CDR2 YYDKDF (reference sequence). V dropped 2 bases and J dropped 4 bases, with 11 bases sitting between them. The CDR3 consists of 15 residues.

The chain couples TRBV25-1 to TRBJ1-3; D is unresolved. Trimming stripped 6 bases from V and 2 bases from J, with 11 bases between. The V gene's germline CDR1 is MGHDK and CDR2 SYGVNS. CDR3 length: 14 amino acids. CDR3 sequence (DNA): TGTGCCAGCAGGGGAGACGCGGCTGGAAACACCATATATTTT. Its protein product is CASRGDAAGNTIYF.

V gene TRBV4-2 combines with J gene TRBJ1-1; maybe TRBD1 (5 bases). Germline loops: CDR1 LGHNA, CDR2 YNFKEQ. Trimming pared 1 base from V and 7 bases from J, leaving 13 bases between. The CDR3 sequence is 14 residues long. CDR3 residues: CASSQVQGGGEAFF. For the CDR3, the DNA is TGTGCCAGCAGCCAAGTCCAGGGAGGAGGTGAAGCTTTCTTT.

The CDR3 protein is CASSPSGGGGTEAFF. CDR3 in DNA: TGTGCCAGCAGCCCATCCGGGGGCGGGGGCACTGAAGCTTTCTTT. The chain joins TRBV9 to TRBJ1-1; a weak D match, TRBD1 (6 bases). The germline V gene has CDR1 SGDLS and CDR2 YYNGEE. The ends were cut back, 4 bases at V and 4 bases at J, with 17 bases in the middle. The CDR3 has 15 amino acids.